These 26 T cell receptor beta chains came from one sample sequenced in a study of cytomegalovirus exposure and HLA in healthy donors. Both 60 Vbeta primers and 13 Jbeta primers went into the PCR. Generated by immunoSEQ multiplex PCR, the TCRdb table keeps only in-frame clones and is missing some. The table shows over 75,000 clones, with about 83% occurring only once. The specimen was PBMCs. These receptors came from a man between 60 and 70 years old in good health and CMV-seropositive.

The chain combines TRBV2 with TRBJ2-5, with TRBD1 identical over 7 bases. The CDR3 consists of 15 residues. The germline CDR1 and CDR2 sequences are SNHLY and FYNNEI. V shed 10 bases, J shed 5 bases, and the junction held 16 bases outside the gene matches. The CDR3 DNA follows: TGTGCCACCGCTCCAGACAGGGACCGTGGGGAGACCCAGTACTTC. This codes for CATAPDRDRGETQYF.

This chain connects TRBV5-4 to TRBJ2-5; tentative D call: TRBD2 (7 bases). The germline CDR1 and CDR2 sequences are SGHNT and YYREEE (reference sequence). V shed 2 bases and J shed 5 bases, with 16 bases lying between them. CDR3 length: 15 amino acids. The chain's CDR3 is CASSFGGASSETQYF. In DNA, the CDR3 is TGTGCCAGCAGCTTTGGGGGGGCGAGTAGCGAGACCCAGTACTTC.

The CDR3 spells CATFDSRNYEQYF. The CDR3, as DNA: TGTGCCACCTTCGACTCGAGAAACTACGAGCAGTACTTC. V gene TRBV6-5 combines with J gene TRBJ2-7; no reliable D call. The CDR3 loop spans 13 amino acids. CDR1 and CDR2 (germline): MNHEY, SVGAGI. Trimming cost V 10 bases and J 3 bases, with 16 bases left between them.

This clone has more than one count but fewer than ten. The V and J genes are TRBV10-2 and TRBJ1-5, with TRBD1 matching over 7 bases. Germline lookup yields CDR1 WSHSY and CDR2 SAAADI. After removal of 7 bases from V and 6 bases from J, the junction contained 6 bases not matched to a gene. CDR3 size: 13 residues. The CDR3 DNA reads TGCGCCAGCAACGACAGGGTTGGTCAGCCCCAGCATTTT. It codes for CASNDRVGQPQHF.

Regarding this clone: A read error may account for a junction end that differs from germline. V and J are TRBV7-9 and TRBJ2-3, with TRBD2 as a possible D gene (6 bases). Germline-derived CDR1 and CDR2 are SEHNR and FQNEAQ (reference sequence). The CDR3 sequence is 16 residues long. CDR3: CSSSLRLGGSTDTQYF. The CDR3 coding sequence is TGTTCCAGCAGTTTAAGACTAGGCGGGAGCACAGATACGCAGTATTTT.

The CDR3 DNA is TGTGCCAGCAGTTTACGGGTCCGCGAGCAGTACTTC. As protein: CASSLRVREQYF. The chain employs TRBV28 and TRBJ2-7; no reliable D call. This CDR3 has 12 residues. V lost 2 bases and J lost 6, with 8 bases in between. Germline values: CDR1 MDHEN, CDR2 SYDVKM.

This clone was seen a handful of times. The V gene is TRBV6-5, the J gene TRBJ1-1; D is possibly TRBD1 (5 bases). The germline V and J ends were trimmed by 5 bases and 5 bases, with 15 bases remaining between them. The CDR3 has 14 residues. From germline, CDR1 is MNHEY and CDR2 SVGAGI. CDR3 sequence: CASSTWTGGTEAFF. The DNA of the CDR3 is TGTGCCAGCAGTACTTGGACGGGGGGAACTGAAGCTTTCTTT.

This clone was seen just once. The chain has TRBV6-6 and TRBJ2-7; 8 bases are shared with TRBD2. Germline CDR1 MNHNY, CDR2 SVGAGI (reference sequence). The CDR3 length is 16 residues. Trimming removed 4 bases from V and 9 bases from J; junction bases left unmatched: 17. DNA of the CDR3: TGTGCCAGCAGTTCCCCGCGGGGGGCCTTTTTTACGGTGCAGTACTTC. Protein product: CASSSPRGAFFTVQYF.

The chain links TRBV23-1 to TRBJ2-2, with 12 bases lining up with TRBD2. Being an ORF, TRBV23-1 has a function that is uncertain. The V and J ends lost 0 bases and 0 bases, in that order; junction bases with no gene match: 11. The CDR3 loop spans 21 amino acids. CDR3 sequence reads: CASSQSPYPTSGGSNTGELFF. CDR3 in DNA: TGCGCCAGCAGTCAATCTCCCTACCCGACTAGCGGGGGTTCGAACACCGGGGAGCTGTTTTTT.

This clone has just a few counts. In the same sample, other DNA sequences code for this CDR3. The V call is TRBV5-1, the J call TRBJ2-7; weak D call: TRBD1 (5 bases). The CDR3 sequence is 13 residues long. V was pared by 0 bases and J by 3 bases, with 7 bases between. Looked up from germline, CDR1 is SGHRS and CDR2 is YFSETQ. This CDR3 reads CASSLAQGYEQYF. CDR3 DNA sequence: TGCGCCAGCAGCTTGGCCCAGGGCTACGAGCAGTACTTC.

Worth noting for this clone: The junction departs from the called germline gene at one end, perhaps through a read error. The rearrangement joins TRBV7-7 to TRBJ2-5; 10 bases map to TRBD1. The end of the DNA fits TRBJ2-7 better, so the J call may be wrong. CDR3 size: 15 residues. Per germline, CDR1 SSHAT and CDR2 FNYEAQ (reference sequence). The CDR3 sequence: CASSSGQGGTYEQYF. Written as DNA, the CDR3 is TGTGCTAGCAGCTCCGGACAGGGGGGTACCTACGAGCAGTACTTC.

The chain is built from TRBV4-1 and TRBJ2-5; D is undetermined. The germline V and J ends were trimmed by 1 base and 5 bases, with 8 bases remaining between them. Germline CDR1 is MGHRA and CDR2 is YSYEKL. The length of the CDR3 is 13 residues. CDR3 residues: CASSQVLGETQYF. Written as DNA, the CDR3 is TGCGCCAGCAGCCAAGTCCTCGGGGAGACCCAGTACTTC.

This clone has at least ten counts. V usage is TRBV7-6 and J usage is TRBJ2-2; 8 positions match TRBD1. The CDR3 loop spans 16 amino acids. After removal of 4 bases from V and 0 bases from J, the junction contained 4 bases not matched to a gene. The germline CDR1 and CDR2 sequences are SGHVS and FNYEAQ. The DNA of the CDR3 is TGTGCCAGCAGCTGGGACAGGAGGTCGAACACCGGGGAGCTGTTTTTT. Protein: CASSWDRRSNTGELFF.

In this sample, this clone turned up a few times. J is TRBJ2-3 and V is TRBV29-1; D may be TRBD1 (7 bases). The germline V gene encodes CDR1 SQVTM and CDR2 ANQGSEA. The V and J ends lost 0 bases and 5 bases respectively, with 15 bases between them. This CDR3 has 15 amino acids. The CDR3 nucleotides are TGCAGCGTTGAAGAGGGGGGACAGTGGGGAGATACGCAGTATTTT. Translating it yields CSVEEGGQWGDTQYF.

This chain uses TRBV10-3 with TRBJ1-1, with D uncertain. The germline gives CDR1 ENHRY, CDR2 SYGVKD. Trimming pared 2 bases from V and 7 bases from J, leaving 8 bases between. The CDR3 runs to 12 residues. The CDR3: CAISEGPREAFF. The CDR3 DNA follows: TGTGCCATCAGTGAGGGGCCCCGTGAAGCTTTCTTT.

The genes are TRBV5-1 and TRBJ1-4; possibly TRBD1 for D (5 bases). This CDR3 contains 15 residues. V shed 3 bases and J shed 0 bases, with 9 bases lying between them. CDR1 and CDR2 (germline): SGHRS, YFSETQ. The CDR3 here is CASSSTGATNEKLFF. As DNA, the CDR3 is TGCGCCAGCAGCTCCACAGGTGCAACTAATGAAAAACTGTTTTTT.

The V gene is TRBV28, the J gene TRBJ2-7; 9 bases are shared with TRBD1. Germline loops: CDR1 MDHEN, CDR2 SYDVKM. The CDR3 spans 14 residues. V gave up 6 bases and J gave up 4 bases; unmatched junction bases: 7. The CDR3 bases are TGTGCCAGCAGAAGAACAGGGGGCGGATACGAGCAGTACTTC. Protein: CASRRTGGGYEQYF.

This chain joins TRBV28 and TRBJ1-2, with D maybe TRBD1 (5 bases). Trimming removed 7 bases from V and 0 bases from J, with 15 bases in between. Per the germline V gene, CDR1 is MDHEN and CDR2 is SYDVKM. The CDR3 spans 15 residues. CDR3 sequence (DNA): TGTGCCAGCAAGTGGTTTGGAGGGGCTAACTATGGCTACACCTTC. It encodes CASKWFGGANYGYTF.

This sequence joins TRBV27 and TRBJ2-1; D call uncertain. The CDR3 consists of 13 residues. Per germline, CDR1 MNHEY and CDR2 SMNVEV (reference sequence). Trimming took 5 bases from V and 6 from J, leaving 11 bases between them. The CDR3 nucleotides are TGTGCCAGCAGTCCCCATTCTAGCAATGAGCAGTTCTTC. This sequence encodes CASSPHSSNEQFF.

The chain joins TRBV6-5 to TRBJ1-5; TRBD1 is a possible D gene (5 bases). CDR1 MNHEY and CDR2 SVGAGI come from the germline V gene. The CDR3 is made up of 16 amino acids. The V end lost 4 bases, the J end lost 1 base, and 14 bases lay between the germline ends. DNA of the CDR3: TGTGCCAGCAGTTCCCTGGGGGGAAGGAGCAATCAGCCCCAGCATTTT. Encoded protein: CASSSLGGRSNQPQHF.

This clone has a single count. The rearrangement joins TRBV7-2 to TRBJ1-6; tentative D call: TRBD1 (5 bases). There are 17 residues in the CDR3. Trimming stripped 2 bases from V and 10 bases from J, with 21 bases between. Germline V gives CDR1 SGHTA, CDR2 FQGNSA. CDR3 nucleotide sequence: TGTGCCAGCAGCTTATCTCCCCAACAGGTCCCCCGCTCACCCCTCCACTTT. Protein: CASSLSPQQVPRSPLHF.

The chain couples TRBV9 to TRBJ2-1; tentative D call: TRBD2 (6 bases). The CDR3 loop spans 14 amino acids. The V and J ends lost 0 bases and 10 bases respectively, with 14 bases between them. Germline-derived CDR1 and CDR2 are SGDLS and YYNGEE. DNA of the CDR3: TGTGCCAGCAGCGTAGCTACCGGGAGTGAAGAGCAGTTCTTC. It is translated as CASSVATGSEEQFF. Combining the CDR3 with reference TRBV9 and TRBJ2-1 gives the whole variable domain DSGVTQTPKHLITATGQRVTLRCSPRSGDLSVYWYQQSLDQGLQFLIQYYNGEERAKGNILERFSAQQFPDLHSELNLSSLELGDSALYFCASSVATGSEEQFFGPGTRLTVL.

The sample holds one count of this clone. V and J are TRBV6-5 and TRBJ2-7, with 9 bases that match TRBD2. CDR3 length: 15 residues. Looked up from germline, CDR1 is MNHEY and CDR2 is SVGAGI. Unmatched junction bases numbered 5, after V lost 3 bases and J lost 2 bases. The CDR3 coding sequence is TGTGCCAGCAGTTATGCGGGGGGGGGCGCCTACGAGCAGTACTTC. Translation gives CASSYAGGGAYEQYF.

This clone turned up a few times. The chain is built from TRBV4-1 and TRBJ1-5; a weak D match, TRBD1 (6 bases). Germline values: CDR1 MGHRA, CDR2 YSYEKL. The V end was cut by 2 bases, the J end by 5 bases, with 7 bases between. This CDR3 is built from 13 residues. In DNA, the CDR3 is TGCGCCAGCAGCCAACAGGGGTATCAGCCCCAGCATTTT. This encodes CASSQQGYQPQHF.

This chain connects TRBV10-2 to TRBJ2-7; 8 positions agree with TRBD1. The CDR3 consists of 15 residues. Germline CDR1 is WSHSY and CDR2 is SAAADI. With 3 bases clipped from V and 1 base from J, the junction kept 5 bases outside the gene matches. CDR3 in amino acids: CASSDTGGSSYEQYF. The CDR3 bases are TGCGCCAGCAGTGACACAGGGGGATCGTCCTACGAGCAGTACTTC.

The rearrangement joins TRBV29-1 to TRBJ2-1; 8 nucleotides match TRBD2. After removal of 3 bases from V and 3 bases from J, the junction contained 4 bases not matched to a gene. This CDR3 comprises 14 residues. Germline CDR1 and CDR2: SQVTM and ANQGSEA. CDR3 nucleotides: TGCAGCGTTGACACTAGCGGCCTCTACAATGAGCAGTTCTTC. It is translated as CSVDTSGLYNEQFF.